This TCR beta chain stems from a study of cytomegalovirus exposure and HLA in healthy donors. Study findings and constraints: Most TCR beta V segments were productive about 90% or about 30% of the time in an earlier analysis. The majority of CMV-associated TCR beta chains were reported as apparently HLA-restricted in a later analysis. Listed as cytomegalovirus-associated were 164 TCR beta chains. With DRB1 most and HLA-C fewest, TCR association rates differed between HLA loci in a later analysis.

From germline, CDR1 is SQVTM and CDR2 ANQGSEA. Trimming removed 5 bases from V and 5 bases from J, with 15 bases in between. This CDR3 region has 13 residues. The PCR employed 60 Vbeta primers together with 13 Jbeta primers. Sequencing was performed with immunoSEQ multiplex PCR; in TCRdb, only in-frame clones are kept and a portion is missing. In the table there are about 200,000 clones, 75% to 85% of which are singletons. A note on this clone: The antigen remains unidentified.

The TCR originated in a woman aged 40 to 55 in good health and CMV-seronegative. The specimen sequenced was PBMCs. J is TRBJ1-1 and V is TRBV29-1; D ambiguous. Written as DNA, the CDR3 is TGCAGCGTTAAATGGCCCCCTTTGACTGAAGCTTTCTTT. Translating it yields CSVKWPPLTEAFF.